The rows below give T cell receptor beta chains drawn from one sample of a study of T cell responses to AZD1222 COVID-19 vaccine. Data came from immunoSEQ multiplex PCR; TCRdb stores just in-frame clones and leaves some out. The data contain roughly 150,000 clones, less than 95% of them singletons. The specimen was peripheral blood, collected 28 days after the second AZD1222 dose. The source of these receptors is an adult who received the AZD1222 COVID-19 vaccine. Each CDR3 is given with its conserved first and last residue. Each record gives: D gene, clone size, V gene, CDR3 length, J gene, CDR3 protein. The D gene is left open where the match is weak. Not all rows give a size; the values are once, few, many and, for expanded clones, a class.

>-|-|TRBV6-2/TRBV6-3|15|TRBJ2-7
CASSYYQDSVYEQYF
>-|-|TRBV19|15|TRBJ2-1
CASRSSPLHHNEQFF
>-|-|TRBV19|13|TRBJ2-1
CASSMERYNEQFF
>-|-|TRBV5-8|15|TRBJ2-7
CASSLTWGQGHEQYF
>TRBD1|-|TRBV12-3/TRBV12-4|13|TRBJ2-3
CAIIGQVTDTQYF
>-|-|TRBV25-1|15|TRBJ2-2
CASSEPGLNTGELFF
>-|-|TRBV9|15|TRBJ2-6
CASSVTGTGANVLTF
>TRBD1|-|TRBV30|14|TRBJ1-2
CAWSVGTGGYGYTF
>-|-|TRBV30|14|TRBJ1-5
CAWRGRYSNQPQHF
>-|-|TRBV7-9|14|TRBJ1-3
CASSLKGPGNTIYF
>-|-|TRBV3-1/TRBV3-2|11|TRBJ2-1
CASSRGNEQFF
>-|-|TRBV5-6|17|TRBJ1-2
CASSLALVGQSVYGYTF
>-|few|TRBV7-9|14|TRBJ2-2
CASSPRTDAGELFF
>-|-|TRBV27|18|TRBJ1-6
CASSYISGPVNNNSPLHF
>-|-|TRBV7-2|15|TRBJ1-6
CASSLLPRGDSPLHF
>-|once|TRBV6-4|14|TRBJ1-1
CASSPSTVNTEAFF
>TRBD1|-|TRBV5-6|16|TRBJ1-4
CASSLDGRGPDEKLFF
>TRBD2|once|TRBV11-2|16|TRBJ2-1
CASRQTGGGRNNEQFF
>-|once|TRBV6-5|13|TRBJ1-5
CASSYSGFQPQHF
>TRBD1|-|TRBV6-5|15|TRBJ1-4
CASSSTGLTNEKLFF
>-|-|TRBV29-1|17|TRBJ2-2
CSVRLLRGTANTGELFF
>-|-|TRBV27|13|TRBJ2-6
CASSLGPLNVLTF
>-|-|TRBV5-8|13|TRBJ1-2
CASSFGVAGGYTF
>-|few|TRBV4-2|15|TRBJ1-5
CASSQGSRGDQPQHF
>-|-|TRBV2|12|TRBJ1-3
CASSRTEDTIYF
>-|-|TRBV5-4|16|TRBJ2-1
CASSPREGASYNEQFF
>TRBD2|-|TRBV6-2/TRBV6-3|16|TRBJ2-3
CASSYFRTSGTDTQYF
>-|-|TRBV7-8|16|TRBJ1-5
CASTHGLGKADQPQHF
>-|once|TRBV5-4|14|TRBJ1-1
CASSLGSYNTEAFF
>-|-|TRBV3-1/TRBV3-2|15|TRBJ1-5
CASQSGTGRGQPQHF
>-|-|TRBV24-1|16|TRBJ1-5
CATSDSDIGWDQPQHF
>TRBD1|-|TRBV6-5|14|TRBJ2-5
CATITGTVQETQYF
>-|-|TRBV6-5|16|TRBJ1-2
CASSYSIGTPNYGYTF
>-|-|TRBV10-3|14|TRBJ2-1
CAISRDNSYNEQFF
>TRBD1|-|TRBV19|14|TRBJ1-1
CASSPDRGWTEAFF